One and the same sample provided the 17 T cell receptor beta chains below, sequenced in a study of blood T cell repertoires in COVID-19. The repertoire was sequenced with immunoSEQ multiplex PCR; TCRdb's copy has only in-frame clones and lacks some. This table has 200,000 to 300,000 clones, around four fifths appearing once. Sequenced material: peripheral blood. The source is a man in his sixties with acute or convalescent COVID-19.

This rearrangement joins TRBV5-6 to TRBJ2-3; D is unresolved. Between the trimmed V and J ends, which lost 3 bases and 7 bases, there was a span of 6 bases. From germline, CDR1 is SGHDT and CDR2 YYEEEE. The CDR3 loop spans 11 amino acids. Here the CDR3 DNA reads TGTGCCAGCAGCTCAGGCTATACGCAGTATTTT. It yields the protein CASSSGYTQYF.

This clone came up once. The chain recombines TRBV5-1 with TRBJ2-7, with TRBD2 identical over 7 bases. The CDR3 is made up of 14 amino acids. V dropped 4 bases and J dropped 5; count of bases not matched to a gene: 9. From germline, CDR1 is SGHRS and CDR2 YFSETQ. CDR3 protein: CASSPEGAGNEQYF. The DNA for the CDR3 is TGCGCCAGCAGCCCGGAGGGAGCGGGGAACGAGCAGTACTTC.

The chain combines TRBV7-6 with TRBJ1-5; the match to TRBD1 covers 7 bases. This CDR3 is built from 15 residues. From germline, CDR1 is SGHVS and CDR2 FNYEAQ. V lost 5 bases, J lost 3 bases, and 7 bases stayed unmatched. The chain's CDR3 is CASSEGQLPNQPQHF. CDR3 nucleotide sequence: TGTGCCAGCAGCGAGGGACAGCTCCCCAATCAGCCCCAGCATTTT.

The V call is TRBV9, the J call TRBJ2-3, with D possibly being TRBD2 (7 bases). Deletions cut 0 bases from V and 4 bases from J, with 12 bases between. Germline assignment: CDR1 SGDLS and CDR2 YYNGEE. The CDR3 has 15 residues. The CDR3, as DNA: TGTGCCAGCAGCGTAGCGGCGGGGGCCCCAGATACGCAGTATTTT. This gives the protein CASSVAAGAPDTQYF.

CDR3 loop: CASSYWGWGSGGNEQFF. The CDR3 DNA reads TGTGCCAGCAGTTATTGGGGCTGGGGTAGCGGGGGGAATGAGCAGTTCTTC. The chain joins TRBV6-8 to TRBJ2-1; 10 bases are shared with TRBD2. This CDR3 has 17 residues. Germline V CDR1 and CDR2: MNHGY, SAAAGT. V lost 3 bases and J lost 7; bases outside the gene matches: 12.

The chain combines TRBV9 with TRBJ2-1; TRBD2 might be the D (6 bases). Germline CDR1 is SGDLS and CDR2 is YYNGEE. Trimming took 0 bases from V and 3 from J, leaving 10 bases between them. The CDR3 extends over 15 amino acids. The CDR3 coding sequence is TGTGCCAGCAGCGTAGCGGGAGCCTTCTACAATGAGCAGTTCTTC. It is translated as CASSVAGAFYNEQFF.

V is TRBV10-3 and J is TRBJ2-3, with 13 bases aligning to TRBD2. J was trimmed by 4 bases and V by 6 bases; bases with no gene match: 7. CDR3 length: 16 amino acids. The V gene's germline CDR1 is ENHRY and CDR2 SYGVKD. The CDR3 sequence: CAIRPGLAGLPDTQYF. In DNA, the CDR3 is TGTGCCATCAGGCCGGGACTAGCGGGATTACCAGATACGCAGTATTTT.

The rearrangement uses TRBV5-1 and TRBJ2-5; 10 nucleotides align to TRBD2. The germline gives CDR1 SGHRS, CDR2 YFSETQ. This CDR3 contains 15 residues. The V segment lost 6 bases and the J segment 2 bases; nucleotides outside the gene matches: 7. The CDR3 DNA reads as TGCGCCAGCACTATAGCGGGGGGTGTACAAGAGACCCAGTACTTC. This translates into CASTIAGGVQETQYF.

This chain joins TRBV6-6 and TRBJ2-2; 7 nucleotides match TRBD1. After removal of 6 bases from V and 6 bases from J, the junction contained 7 bases not matched to a gene. This CDR3 comprises 14 residues. Germline CDR1 and CDR2: MNHNY and SVGAGI (reference sequence). The CDR3 DNA follows: TGTGCCAGCAGGCACCTAGGGACAGCCGGGGAGCTGTTTTTT. Protein sequence: CASRHLGTAGELFF.

This chain uses TRBV28 with TRBJ1-2; D not resolved. Trimming left V 3 bases short and J 2 bases short, with 10 bases between. Germline-derived CDR1 and CDR2 are MDHEN and SYDVKM. CDR3 length: 14 residues. CDR3 loop: CASSLTDGNYGYTF. As DNA, the CDR3 is TGTGCCAGCAGTTTGACTGACGGGAACTATGGCTACACCTTC.

Concerning this clone itself: The sample carries other DNA sequences with the same CDR3. CDR3 in amino acids: CASSLTSGSYNEQFF. The CDR3 nucleotides are TGTGCCAGCAGTCTGACTAGTGGGTCCTACAATGAGCAGTTCTTC. This chain links TRBV6-5 with TRBJ2-1, with D perhaps TRBD2 (6 bases). V lost 5 bases to trimming and J lost 1 base, with 12 bases between them. The CDR3 consists of 15 residues. Germline CDR1 reads MNHEY; CDR2 reads SVGAGI.

This clone was seen just once. The CDR3 spells CASSLVSGLAARAHTQYF. DNA for the CDR3: TGTGCCAGCAGCTTAGTATCGGGGTTGGCGGCACGAGCCCATACGCAGTATTTT. The V gene is TRBV7-6, the J gene TRBJ2-3, with D perhaps matching TRBD2 (5 bases). V lost 1 base to trimming and J lost 7 bases, with 24 bases between them. Germline assignment: CDR1 SGHVS and CDR2 FNYEAQ. The CDR3 totals 18 residues.

This clone has just one count. The chain joins TRBV7-8 to TRBJ2-5, with D possibly being TRBD1 (6 bases). CDR1 is SGHVS, CDR2 FQNEAQ, per germline. There are 14 residues in the CDR3. V lost 1 base and J lost 7, with 13 bases in between. CDR3 loop: CASSLGPGAGTQYF. The CDR3 DNA reads as TGTGCCAGCAGCTTAGGACCAGGGGCTGGGACCCAGTACTTC.

The chain recombines TRBV5-5 with TRBJ1-4; D is unclear. This CDR3 has 12 amino acids. The V gene's germline CDR1 is SGHKS and CDR2 YYEKEE (reference sequence). The V and J ends lost 2 bases and 8 bases respectively, with 7 bases between them. In DNA, the CDR3 is TGTGCCAGCAGCTTAGCGGGGGAAAAACTGTTTTTT. This gives the protein CASSLAGEKLFF.

This clone was found once. The rearrangement joins TRBV6-5 to TRBJ2-2, with no clear D. The CDR3 is 12 amino acids. V shed 3 bases and J shed 7 bases, with 6 bases lying between them. Germline CDR1 is MNHEY and CDR2 is SVGAGI. The CDR3 protein is CASSYFIGELFF. CDR3 DNA sequence: TGTGCCAGCAGTTATTTCATCGGGGAGCTGTTTTTT.

The chain employs TRBV7-2 and TRBJ1-2; D might be TRBD1 (5 bases). The V gene's germline CDR1 is SGHTA and CDR2 FQGNSA. The CDR3 is made up of 18 amino acids. Trimming cost V 0 bases and J 4 bases, with 21 bases left between them. CDR3 sequence: CASSLASPLFPTAYGYTF. In nucleotides, the CDR3 is TGTGCCAGCAGCTTAGCGTCCCCACTGTTCCCGACAGCCTATGGCTACACCTTC.

This clone was found once. This chain links TRBV27 with TRBJ2-1; D may be TRBD2 (6 bases). The CDR3 runs 16 residues. V lost 1 base and J 0 bases, leaving 10 bases between the germline ends. Per germline, CDR1 MNHEY and CDR2 SMNVEV (reference sequence). Here the CDR3 reads CASSLFWTTSYNEQFF. The CDR3 DNA reads as TGTGCCAGCAGTTTATTCTGGACTACCTCCTACAATGAGCAGTTCTTC.